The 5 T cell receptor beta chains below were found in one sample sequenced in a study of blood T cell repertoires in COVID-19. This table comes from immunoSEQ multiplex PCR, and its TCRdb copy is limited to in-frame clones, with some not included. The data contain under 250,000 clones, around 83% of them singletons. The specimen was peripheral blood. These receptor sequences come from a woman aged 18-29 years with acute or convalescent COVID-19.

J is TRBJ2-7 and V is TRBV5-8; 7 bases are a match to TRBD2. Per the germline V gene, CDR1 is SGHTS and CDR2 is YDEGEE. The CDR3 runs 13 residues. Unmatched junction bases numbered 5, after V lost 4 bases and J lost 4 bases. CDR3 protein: CASSAGDLYEQYF. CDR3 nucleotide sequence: TGTGCCAGCAGCGCGGGGGACCTTTACGAGCAGTACTTC. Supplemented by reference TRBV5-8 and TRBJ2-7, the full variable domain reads EAGVTQSPTHLIKTRGQQATLRCSPISGHTSVYWYQQALGLGLQFLLWYDEGEERNRGNFPPRFSGRQFPNYSSELNVNALELEDSALYLCASSAGDLYEQYFGPGTRLTVT.

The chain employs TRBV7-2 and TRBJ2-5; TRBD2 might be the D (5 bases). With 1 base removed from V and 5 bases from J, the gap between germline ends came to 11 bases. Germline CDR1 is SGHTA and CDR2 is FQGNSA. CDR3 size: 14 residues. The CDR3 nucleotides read TGTGCCAGCAGCTTAGTTCTAGCCGAGGAGACCCAGTACTTC. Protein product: CASSLVLAEETQYF.

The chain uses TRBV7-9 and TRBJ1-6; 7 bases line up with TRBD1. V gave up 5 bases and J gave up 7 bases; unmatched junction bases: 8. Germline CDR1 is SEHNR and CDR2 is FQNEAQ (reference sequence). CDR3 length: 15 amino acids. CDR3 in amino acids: CASSRDSRGNSPLHF. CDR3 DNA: TGTGCCAGCAGCCGGGACAGCCGAGGGAATTCACCCCTCCACTTT.

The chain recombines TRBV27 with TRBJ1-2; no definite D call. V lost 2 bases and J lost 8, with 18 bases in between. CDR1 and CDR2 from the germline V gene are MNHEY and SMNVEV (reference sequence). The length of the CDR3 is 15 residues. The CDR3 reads CASSLPLGEVEGYTF. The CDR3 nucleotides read TGTGCCAGCAGTTTACCCCTCGGGGAGGTAGAGGGCTACACCTTC.

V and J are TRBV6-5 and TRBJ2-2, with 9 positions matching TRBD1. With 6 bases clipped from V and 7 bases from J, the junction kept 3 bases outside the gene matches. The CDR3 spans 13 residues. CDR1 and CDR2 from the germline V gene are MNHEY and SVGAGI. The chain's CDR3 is CASRRQGVGELFF. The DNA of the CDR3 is TGTGCCAGCAGACGACAGGGGGTCGGGGAGCTGTTTTTT.